What follows are 18 T cell receptor beta chains derived from one specimen sequenced in a study of blood T cell repertoires in COVID-19. Here immunoSEQ multiplex PCR was the method, and the copy in TCRdb shows in-frame clones only, minus some. The top ten clones hold about 0.57% of a sample with 400,000 or so clones, about 90% of them seen once. Sequencing was performed on PBMCs or T cells enriched from blood (not recorded which). Receptor source: a man aged 18 to 30 who had recovered from COVID-19.

In its sample, this clone was seen once. The chain couples TRBV12-3 or TRBV12-4 to TRBJ1-1; D is perhaps TRBD1 (6 bases). V lost 5 bases and J lost 7, with 14 bases in between. The CDR3 covers 13 residues. The CDR3, as DNA: TGTGCCAGCAGTGAGACAGGACCGCTTGAAGCTTTCTTT. It yields the protein CASSETGPLEAFF.

The genes are TRBV25-1 and TRBJ2-7; TRBD2 might be the D (6 bases). Trimming pared 3 bases from V and 7 bases from J, leaving 16 bases between. The germline gives CDR1 MGHDK, CDR2 SYGVNS. There are 14 residues in the CDR3. The CDR3 here is CASSESTLEGEQYF. In DNA, the CDR3 is TGTGCCAGCAGTGAGTCCACCCTGGAGGGAGAGCAGTACTTC.

This chain links TRBV7-8 with TRBJ1-5, with 7 bases that match TRBD1. The CDR3 is 15 amino acids. Looked up from germline, CDR1 is SGHVS and CDR2 is FQNEAQ. Trimming took 5 bases from V and 1 from J; bases not matched to a gene: 5. The CDR3 here is CASSRGTVSNQPQHF. The CDR3 bases are TGTGCCAGCAGCCGCGGGACAGTAAGCAATCAGCCCCAGCATTTT. The full variable domain, its missing parts supplied by reference TRBV7-8 and TRBJ1-5, is GAGVSQSPRYKVAKRGQDVALRCDPISGHVSLFWYQQALGQGPEFLTYFQNEAQLDKSGLPSDRFFAERPEGSVSTLKIQRTQQEDSAVYLCASSRGTVSNQPQHFGDGTRLSIL.

Concerning this clone: This same CDR3 is encoded by further DNA sequences in the sample. The rearrangement uses TRBV5-4 and TRBJ2-7, with D possibly being TRBD2 (5 bases). CDR1 is SGHNT, CDR2 YYREEE, per germline (reference sequence). Trimming took off 0 bases at V and 3 bases at J, with 10 bases between the two ends. The CDR3 is 14 amino acids. CDR3 region: CASSLGLADYEQYF. The DNA for the CDR3 is TGTGCCAGCAGCTTGGGGCTAGCCGACTACGAGCAGTACTTC.

The chain employs TRBV18 and TRBJ2-7; no clear D. CDR1 KGHSH and CDR2 LQKENI come from the germline V gene. Trimming pared 3 bases from V and 3 bases from J, leaving 6 bases between. The CDR3 sequence is 12 residues long. The CDR3 nucleotides are TGTGCCAGCTCACCGCGACACTACGAGCAGTACTTC. Protein: CASSPRHYEQYF.

On this clone: A much more abundant neighbour one base away suggests this may be a read error. The chain links TRBV28 to TRBJ1-2; D perhaps matches TRBD1 (5 bases). The V end lost 3 bases, the J end lost 4 bases, and 9 bases lay between the germline ends. Germline V CDR1 and CDR2: MDHEN, SYDVKM. This CDR3 has 13 residues. The CDR3 coding sequence is TGTGCCAGCAGTTTCCAGGGTCTCTATGGCTACACCTTC. It specifies CASSFQGLYGYTF.

The gene calls are TRBV2 and TRBJ1-2, with 8 bases fitting TRBD1. Germline values: CDR1 SNHLY, CDR2 FYNNEI. The CDR3 runs 15 residues. The junction had 5 bases not matched to a gene; V was cut back by 1 base and J by 4 bases. The CDR3 protein is CASSEGVQGGYGYTF. The DNA for the CDR3 is TGTGCCAGCAGTGAAGGGGTACAGGGGGGCTATGGCTACACCTTC.

As for this clone: One end of the junction does not line up with germline, which may come from a read error. This sequence joins TRBV2 and TRBJ1-2; D perhaps matches TRBD1 (6 bases). The CDR3 has 13 amino acids. The germline gives CDR1 SNHLY, CDR2 FYNNEI. The DNA for the CDR3 is TGTGCCAGCAGTGAAGGGCAGGGGTATGCCTACACCTTC. It codes for CASSEGQGYAYTF.

This clone has only a few counts. V and J are TRBV9 and TRBJ1-2; D perhaps matches TRBD1 (5 bases). The CDR3 totals 13 residues. Germline V gene data show CDR1 as SGDLS and CDR2 as YYNGEE. Between the trimmed V and J ends, which lost 4 bases and 2 bases, there was a span of 9 bases. CDR3 region: CASSYDRNYGYTF. For the CDR3, the DNA is TGTGCCAGCAGCTACGACAGAAACTATGGCTACACCTTC. Complete variable domain (other parts from reference TRBV9 and TRBJ1-2): DSGVTQTPKHLITATGQRVTLRCSPRSGDLSVYWYQQSLDQGLQFLIQYYNGEERAKGNILERFSAQQFPDLHSELNLSSLELGDSALYFCASSYDRNYGYTFGSGTRLTVV.

This clone came up once. The chain links TRBV7-8 to TRBJ2-1; TRBD2 matches at 12 bases. The junction had 7 bases not matched to a gene; V was cut back by 5 bases and J by 5 bases. Germline V gene lookup returns CDR1 SGHVS and CDR2 FQNEAQ. The CDR3 has 16 residues. The CDR3 spells CASSATGLAGDNEQFF. The CDR3, as DNA: TGTGCCAGCAGCGCCACGGGACTAGCGGGTGACAATGAGCAGTTCTTC.

The chain joins TRBV7-6 to TRBJ2-2, with D perhaps matching TRBD1 (6 bases). Germline CDR1 reads SGHVS; CDR2 reads FNYEAQ. The CDR3 has 14 residues. Trimming cost V 6 bases and J 3 bases, with 11 bases left between them. The CDR3 reads CASRPGQYTGELFF. CDR3 DNA sequence: TGTGCCAGCAGGCCCGGACAGTACACCGGGGAGCTGTTTTTT.

The chain is built from TRBV18 and TRBJ1-5; 10 bases fit TRBD1. The ends lost 5 bases at V and 11 bases at J; junction bases unmatched: 15. Germline CDR1 KGHSH, CDR2 LQKENI. The CDR3 totals 16 residues. The CDR3 nucleotides are TGTGCCAGCTCAGGAACCACCGGGACAGGGGTGGAGACCCAGCATTTT. It encodes CASSGTTGTGVETQHF.

This chain joins TRBV6-1 and TRBJ1-4; perhaps TRBD1 as D (5 bases). Germline CDR1 and CDR2: MNHNS and SASEGT. The V and J ends lost 2 bases and 4 bases respectively, with 11 bases between them. The CDR3 loop spans 15 amino acids. CDR3 DNA: TGTGCCAGCAGTGAACAGGGATCTGGTAATGAAAAACTGTTTTTT. This encodes CASSEQGSGNEKLFF.

The genes are TRBV4-2 and TRBJ2-7; 10 nucleotides line up with TRBD2. CDR1 and CDR2 from the germline V gene are LGHNA and YNFKEQ. The CDR3 sequence is 16 residues long. V shed 0 bases and J 2 bases; nucleotides not matched to a gene: 4. The CDR3 reads CASSQDGLADTYEQYF. DNA for the CDR3: TGTGCCAGCAGCCAAGATGGACTAGCGGATACCTACGAGCAGTACTTC.

The rearrangement links TRBV20-1 to TRBJ1-1; no clear D gene. The germline V gene encodes CDR1 DFQATT and CDR2 SNEGSKA (reference sequence). The CDR3 runs 14 residues. V lost 3 bases, J lost 1 base, and 12 bases lay in between. CDR3 protein: CSASRPGENTEAFF. In DNA, the CDR3 is TGCAGTGCTAGTCGGCCCGGAGAGAACACTGAAGCTTTCTTT.

The chain combines TRBV7-9 with TRBJ2-1, with 7 positions matching TRBD1. This CDR3 has 15 amino acids. With V trimmed by 5 bases and J by 10 bases, 14 bases remained unmatched. Germline V CDR1 and CDR2: SEHNR, FQNEAQ (reference sequence). This chain's CDR3 is CASSPQGQVTLEQFF. DNA for the CDR3: TGTGCCAGCAGCCCCCAAGGACAGGTCACGCTGGAGCAGTTCTTC.

The gene calls are TRBV5-1 and TRBJ1-2; the match to TRBD1 covers 8 bases. This CDR3 spans 14 amino acids. After removal of 4 bases from V and 8 bases from J, the junction contained 10 bases not matched to a gene. Germline loops: CDR1 SGHRS, CDR2 YFSETQ. CDR3 residues: CASSQGDRLRGYTF. The CDR3 DNA sequence: TGCGCCAGCAGCCAGGGGGACAGGCTCAGGGGCTACACCTTC.

V and J are TRBV27 and TRBJ2-2, with 7 positions matching TRBD2. Germline V gives CDR1 MNHEY, CDR2 SMNVEV (reference sequence). With V trimmed by 7 bases and J by 6 bases, 11 bases remained unmatched. The CDR3 covers 15 residues. As DNA, the CDR3 is TGTGCCAGCACCGTGACTAGCTTCGGACCCGGGGAGCTGTTTTTT. Protein: CASTVTSFGPGELFF.